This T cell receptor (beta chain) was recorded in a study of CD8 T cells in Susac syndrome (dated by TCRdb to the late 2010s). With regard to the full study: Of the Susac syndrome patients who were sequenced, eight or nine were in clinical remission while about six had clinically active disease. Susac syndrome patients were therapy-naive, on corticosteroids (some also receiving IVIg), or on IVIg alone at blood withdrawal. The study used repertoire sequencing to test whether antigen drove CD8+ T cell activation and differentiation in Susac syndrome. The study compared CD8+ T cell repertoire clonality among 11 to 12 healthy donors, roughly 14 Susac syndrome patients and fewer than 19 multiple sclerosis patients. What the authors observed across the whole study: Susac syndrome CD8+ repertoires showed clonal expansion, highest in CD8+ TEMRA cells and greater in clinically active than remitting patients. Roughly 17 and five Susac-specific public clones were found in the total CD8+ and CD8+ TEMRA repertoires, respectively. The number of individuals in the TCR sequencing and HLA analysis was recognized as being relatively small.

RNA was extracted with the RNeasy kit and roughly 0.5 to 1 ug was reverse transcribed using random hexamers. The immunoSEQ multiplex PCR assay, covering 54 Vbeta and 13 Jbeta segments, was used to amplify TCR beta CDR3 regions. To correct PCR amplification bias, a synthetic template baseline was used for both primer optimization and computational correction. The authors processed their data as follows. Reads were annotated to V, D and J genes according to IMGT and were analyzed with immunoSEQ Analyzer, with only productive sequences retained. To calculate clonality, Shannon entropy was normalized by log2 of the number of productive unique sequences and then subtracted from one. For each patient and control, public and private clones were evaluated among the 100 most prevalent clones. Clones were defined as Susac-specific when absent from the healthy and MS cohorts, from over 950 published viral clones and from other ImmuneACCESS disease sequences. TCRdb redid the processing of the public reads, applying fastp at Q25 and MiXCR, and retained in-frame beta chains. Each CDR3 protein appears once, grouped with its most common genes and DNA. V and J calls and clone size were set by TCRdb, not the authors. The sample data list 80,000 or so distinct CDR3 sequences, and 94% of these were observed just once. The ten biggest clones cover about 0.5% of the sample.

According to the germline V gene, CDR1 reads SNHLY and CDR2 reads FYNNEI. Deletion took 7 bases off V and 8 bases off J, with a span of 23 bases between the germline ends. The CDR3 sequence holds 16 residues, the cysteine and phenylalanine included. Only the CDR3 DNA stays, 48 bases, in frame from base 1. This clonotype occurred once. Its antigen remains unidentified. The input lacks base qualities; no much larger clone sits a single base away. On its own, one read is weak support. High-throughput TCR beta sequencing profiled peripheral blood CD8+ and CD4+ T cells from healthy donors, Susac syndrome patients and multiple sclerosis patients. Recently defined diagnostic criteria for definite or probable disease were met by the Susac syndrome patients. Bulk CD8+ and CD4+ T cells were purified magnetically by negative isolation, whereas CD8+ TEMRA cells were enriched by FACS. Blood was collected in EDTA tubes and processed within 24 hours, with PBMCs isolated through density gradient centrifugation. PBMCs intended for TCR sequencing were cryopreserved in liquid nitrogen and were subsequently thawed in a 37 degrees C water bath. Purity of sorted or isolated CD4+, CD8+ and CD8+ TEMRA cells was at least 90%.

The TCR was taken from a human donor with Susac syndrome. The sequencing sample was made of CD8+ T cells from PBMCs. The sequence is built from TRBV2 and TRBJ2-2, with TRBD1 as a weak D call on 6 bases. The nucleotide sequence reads TGTGCCAGCATCCTCTCCGGGACACTTGCGACAGGGGAGCTGTTTTTT. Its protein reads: CASILSGTLATGELFF. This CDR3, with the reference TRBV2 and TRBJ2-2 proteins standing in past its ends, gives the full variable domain EPEVTQTPSHQVTQMGQEVILRCVPISNHLYFYWYRQILGQKVEFLVSFYNNEISEKSEIFDDQFSVERPDGSNFTLKIRSTKLEDSAMYFCASILSGTLATGELFFGEGSRLTVL.